Following are 26 T cell receptor beta chains from one sample sequenced in a study of blood T cell repertoires in COVID-19. The protocol was immunoSEQ multiplex PCR, while the TCRdb copy is restricted to in-frame clones and leaves out a portion. Of just over 200,000 clones listed, about nine tenths are singletons. The sample was peripheral blood. These receptors came from a man older than 75 with acute or convalescent COVID-19.

The chain carries TRBV27 and TRBJ1-1; 7 bases agree with TRBD1. V dropped 6 bases and J dropped 4; count of bases not matched to a gene: 5. Germline values: CDR1 MNHEY, CDR2 SMNVEV (reference sequence). This CDR3 contains 13 residues. This CDR3 is CASRNRGPTEAFF. The CDR3 DNA reads as TGTGCCAGCAGAAACAGGGGCCCCACTGAAGCTTTCTTT.

The chain combines TRBV6-2 or TRBV6-3 with TRBJ1-5, with 7 bases identical to TRBD1. The J segment lost 2 bases and the V segment lost 2 bases, leaving 15 bases of the junction unmatched. Per germline, CDR1 MNHEY and CDR2 SVGEGT. CDR3 length: 19 amino acids. The CDR3 region has the DNA TGTGCCAGCAGTTACGGCTTGTTGGGACAGCCAGCGGGCAATCAGCCCCAGCATTTT. It yields the protein CASSYGLLGQPAGNQPQHF.

V gene TRBV3-1 (or the pseudogene TRBV3-2) combines with J gene TRBJ2-5; D gene uncertain. Deletions cut 1 base from V and 4 bases from J, with 4 bases between. Looked up from germline, CDR1 is LGHDT and CDR2 is YNNKEL (reference sequence). This CDR3 spans 12 amino acids. CDR3 sequence: CASSQVSETQYF. DNA of the CDR3: TGTGCCAGCAGCCAAGTCTCAGAGACCCAGTACTTC.

DNA of the CDR3: TGTGCCAGCTCCCCGACAGCTCTTGATGGCTACACCTTC. Its translation: CASSPTALDGYTF. The V gene is TRBV18, the J gene TRBJ1-2, with D possibly being TRBD1 (5 bases). The CDR3 has 13 residues. V dropped 6 bases and J dropped 6 bases, with 14 bases sitting between them. Germline values: CDR1 KGHSH, CDR2 LQKENI.

The CDR3 protein is CASSSRPGQSEAFF. The CDR3 DNA reads TGTGCCAGCAGTTCACGCCCCGGACAGAGTGAAGCTTTCTTT. V and J are TRBV6-5 and TRBJ1-1, with a weak D call TRBD1 (6 bases). The germline V gene has CDR1 MNHEY and CDR2 SVGAGI. Trimming stripped 4 bases from V and 7 bases from J, with 16 bases between. The CDR3 totals 14 residues.

CDR3 nucleotides: TGTGCCAGCAGCCCCCACTTGGAGACCCAGTACTTC. Amino acid sequence: CASSPHLETQYF. The gene calls are TRBV7-8 and TRBJ2-5; no definite D call. Looked up from germline, CDR1 is SGHVS and CDR2 is FQNEAQ. CDR3 size: 12 residues. Trimming took 5 bases from V and 5 from J, leaving 9 bases between them.

The chain carries TRBV15 and TRBJ2-1, with 14 bases lining up with TRBD2. The germline V gene encodes CDR1 LNHNV and CDR2 YYDKDF (reference sequence). The CDR3 is 15 residues long. Trimming took 5 bases from V and 5 from J; bases not matched to a gene: 2. CDR3 protein: CATSGGLAGDNEQFF. The CDR3 DNA follows: TGTGCCACCAGCGGGGGACTAGCGGGAGACAATGAGCAGTTCTTC.

The rearrangement joins TRBV6-1 to TRBJ2-1; 7 bases map to TRBD2. The CDR3 loop spans 16 amino acids. The trim removed 5 bases at V and 4 bases at J, leaving 11 bases unmatched. Looked up from germline, CDR1 is MNHNS and CDR2 is SASEGT. In DNA form, the CDR3 reads TGTGCCAGCAGTAAAGTGGCTAGCGGAGGGTACAATGAGCAGTTCTTC. Translating it yields CASSKVASGGYNEQFF.

This chain links TRBV3-1 (or the pseudogene TRBV3-2) with TRBJ2-3; TRBD2 matches at 11 bases. The CDR3 runs 16 residues. Germline V gene sequence: CDR1 LGHDT, CDR2 YNNKEL (reference sequence). The J segment lost 4 bases and the V segment lost 4 bases, leaving 7 bases of the junction unmatched. Here the CDR3 DNA reads TGTGCCAGCAGCCTGGCGGGACTAGCGGCCTCAGATACGCAGTATTTT. Amino acid sequence: CASSLAGLAASDTQYF.

This clone occurred once. This chain uses TRBV19 with TRBJ2-7; 9 nucleotides match TRBD2. The CDR3 spans 16 residues. The junction had 8 bases not matched to a gene; V was cut back by 5 bases and J by 0 bases. Germline lookup yields CDR1 LNHDA and CDR2 SQIVND (reference sequence). CDR3 amino acids: CASSPRKREVSYEQYF. The CDR3 region has the DNA TGTGCCAGTAGTCCCCGGAAGCGGGAGGTCTCCTACGAGCAGTACTTC.

This rearrangement joins TRBV2 to TRBJ1-6; TRBD1 might be the D (5 bases). Germline CDR1 reads SNHLY; CDR2 reads FYNNEI. This CDR3 spans 15 amino acids. V lost 5 bases and J lost 5, with 13 bases in between. This CDR3 is CASSSQGWHNSPLHF. CDR3 coding DNA: TGTGCCAGCAGTAGTCAGGGTTGGCATAATTCACCCCTCCACTTT.

The V and J genes are TRBV6-2 or TRBV6-3 and TRBJ1-1; perhaps TRBD1 as D (5 bases). V shed 4 bases and J shed 5 bases, with 11 bases lying between them. The CDR3 is 13 amino acids. Germline V gene data show CDR1 as MNHEY and CDR2 as SVGEGT. The CDR3 DNA reads as TGTGCCAGCAGTTTCGGGACTGGGACTGAAGCTTTCTTT. Translation gives CASSFGTGTEAFF.

In DNA form, the CDR3 reads TGTGCCAGCAGCCCAGGCCTAACTAGCAAATCTAGCACAGATACGCAGTATTTT. Translating gives CASSPGLTSKSSTDTQYF. The chain couples TRBV11-2 to TRBJ2-3; a weak D match, TRBD2 (6 bases). The CDR3 is made up of 18 amino acids. The V gene's germline CDR1 is SGHAT and CDR2 FQNNGV. Trimming pared 5 bases from V and 0 bases from J, leaving 21 bases between.

This clone was found once. Other DNA sequences in the sample encode the same CDR3. The chain links TRBV6-5 to TRBJ2-1; 7 bases align to TRBD1. CDR1 and CDR2 (germline): MNHEY, SVGAGI. J lost 3 bases, V lost 0 bases, and 5 bases had no gene match. The CDR3 is 16 residues long. The CDR3 nucleotides read TGTGCCAGCAGTTACTCGTACAGGGGAAGCTACAATGAGCAGTTCTTC. Protein product: CASSYSYRGSYNEQFF.

CDR3 sequence (DNA): TGTGCCAGCAGCTCTACAAGACTAGCGGGCCAGACCTACGAGCAGTACTTC. Protein: CASSSTRLAGQTYEQYF. The V call is TRBV7-8, the J call TRBJ2-7; 10 bases align to TRBD2. This CDR3 has 17 amino acids. Losses at the gene ends were 4 bases for V and 2 bases for J; bases not matched to a gene: 11. Germline CDR1 SGHVS, CDR2 FQNEAQ.

The genes are TRBV10-2 and TRBJ2-4, with TRBD2 as a possible D gene (6 bases). This CDR3 spans 11 amino acids. Germline values: CDR1 WSHSY, CDR2 SAAADI. Trimming removed 7 bases from V and 8 bases from J, with 9 bases in between. CDR3 DNA sequence: TGCGCCAGCAAGGGAGGCGACATTCAGTACTTC. It specifies CASKGGDIQYF.

V and J are TRBV7-9 and TRBJ2-3; 11 nucleotides align to TRBD2. This CDR3 comprises 18 residues. Germline loops: CDR1 SEHNR, CDR2 FQNEAQ (reference sequence). V lost 6 bases, J lost 0 bases, and 11 bases stayed unmatched. CDR3 region: CASSPVMSSGRSTDTQYF. In nucleotides, the CDR3 is TGTGCCAGCAGTCCTGTTATGTCTAGCGGGAGGAGCACAGATACGCAGTATTTT. Supplemented by reference TRBV7-9 and TRBJ2-3, the full variable domain reads DTGVSQNPRHKITKRGQNVTFRCDPISEHNRLYWYRQTLGQGPEFLTYFQNEAQLEKSRLLSDRFSAERPKGSFSTLEIQRTEQGDSAMYLCASSPVMSSGRSTDTQYFGPGTRLTVL.

J is TRBJ2-5 and V is TRBV6-2 or TRBV6-3; 10 positions agree with TRBD2. Germline lookup yields CDR1 MNHEY and CDR2 SVGEGT. V shed 6 bases, J shed 2 bases, and the junction held 9 bases outside the gene matches. The CDR3 consists of 16 residues. CDR3 residues: CASSPQRTSGQETQYF. The CDR3 DNA reads as TGTGCCAGCAGCCCACAGAGGACTAGCGGACAAGAGACCCAGTACTTC.

The chain couples TRBV2 to TRBJ1-4; D is undetermined. Germline V lookup: CDR1 SNHLY, CDR2 FYNNEI. V lost 6 bases and J 0 bases, leaving 11 bases between the germline ends. The CDR3 has 15 amino acids. CDR3 protein: CASRYQHTTNEKLFF. In DNA, the CDR3 is TGTGCCAGCAGGTACCAACACACAACTAATGAAAAACTGTTTTTT.

The chain carries TRBV5-4 and TRBJ1-2, with D perhaps TRBD1 (5 bases). V gave up 4 bases and J gave up 5 bases, with 15 bases separating them. Germline lookup yields CDR1 SGHNT and CDR2 YYREEE (reference sequence). There are 14 residues in the CDR3. This CDR3 is CASSQKVQGYGYTF. CDR3 nucleotide sequence: TGTGCCAGCAGCCAAAAGGTCCAGGGTTATGGCTACACCTTC.

The rearrangement uses TRBV7-8 and TRBJ2-1; the match to TRBD1 covers 9 bases. The V gene end was trimmed by 5 bases and the J gene end by 2 bases; junction bases not matched to a gene: 7. The CDR3 totals 16 residues. Germline V lookup: CDR1 SGHVS, CDR2 FQNEAQ. This chain's CDR3 is CASSLLGTGTYNEQFF. The CDR3 coding sequence is TGTGCCAGCAGCCTTCTCGGGACAGGGACCTACAATGAGCAGTTCTTC.

The chain couples TRBV5-1 to TRBJ2-1; 13 bases fit TRBD2. CDR1 SGHRS and CDR2 YFSETQ come from the germline V gene. The CDR3 is made up of 15 amino acids. V shed 4 bases and J 4 bases; nucleotides not matched to a gene: 2. The CDR3 region is CASSLLAGGYNEQFF. CDR3 in DNA: TGCGCCAGCAGCCTACTAGCGGGAGGGTACAATGAGCAGTTCTTC.

This CDR3 is CASSVTGAPGLFYGYTF. DNA of the CDR3: TGTGCCAGCAGCGTAACAGGGGCCCCGGGCCTTTTCTATGGCTACACCTTC. V gene TRBV9 combines with J gene TRBJ1-2, with 7 positions matching TRBD1. The CDR3 contains 17 residues. The germline gives CDR1 SGDLS, CDR2 YYNGEE. The V and J ends lost 1 base and 4 bases, in that order; junction bases with no gene match: 13.

V gene TRBV30 combines with J gene TRBJ2-5; D is undetermined. The CDR3 totals 12 residues. In germline, CDR1 is GTSNPN, CDR2 SVGIG (reference sequence). Trimming took 0 bases from V and 7 from J, leaving 9 bases between them. The CDR3 DNA reads as TGTGCCTGGAGTGTAAACTCCCCGACCCAGTACTTC. It specifies CAWSVNSPTQYF.

This sequence joins TRBV5-1 and TRBJ2-7; D is possibly TRBD2 (5 bases). The CDR3 contains 15 residues. Germline CDR1 and CDR2: SGHRS and YFSETQ. Trimming pared 2 bases from V and 2 bases from J, leaving 14 bases between. The CDR3 sequence: CASSLGAADPYEQYF. CDR3 sequence (DNA): TGCGCCAGCAGCTTAGGAGCGGCAGACCCCTACGAGCAGTACTTC.

The V gene is TRBV7-3, the J gene TRBJ2-5, with a possible D match to TRBD2 (5 bases). Germline CDR1 reads SGHTA; CDR2 reads FQGTGA. The CDR3 sequence is 13 residues long. Deletions cut 5 bases from V and 4 bases from J, with 11 bases between. The CDR3 spells CASSAGGVETQYF. In DNA form, the CDR3 reads TGTGCCAGCAGCGCCGGAGGAGTAGAGACCCAGTACTTC. Variable domain in full (rest from reference TRBV7-3 and TRBJ2-5): GAGVSQTPSNKVTEKGKYVELRCDPISGHTALYWYRQSLGQGPEFLIYFQGTGAADDSGLPNDRFFAVRPEGSVSTLKIQRTERGDSAVYLCASSAGGVETQYFGPGTRLLVL.